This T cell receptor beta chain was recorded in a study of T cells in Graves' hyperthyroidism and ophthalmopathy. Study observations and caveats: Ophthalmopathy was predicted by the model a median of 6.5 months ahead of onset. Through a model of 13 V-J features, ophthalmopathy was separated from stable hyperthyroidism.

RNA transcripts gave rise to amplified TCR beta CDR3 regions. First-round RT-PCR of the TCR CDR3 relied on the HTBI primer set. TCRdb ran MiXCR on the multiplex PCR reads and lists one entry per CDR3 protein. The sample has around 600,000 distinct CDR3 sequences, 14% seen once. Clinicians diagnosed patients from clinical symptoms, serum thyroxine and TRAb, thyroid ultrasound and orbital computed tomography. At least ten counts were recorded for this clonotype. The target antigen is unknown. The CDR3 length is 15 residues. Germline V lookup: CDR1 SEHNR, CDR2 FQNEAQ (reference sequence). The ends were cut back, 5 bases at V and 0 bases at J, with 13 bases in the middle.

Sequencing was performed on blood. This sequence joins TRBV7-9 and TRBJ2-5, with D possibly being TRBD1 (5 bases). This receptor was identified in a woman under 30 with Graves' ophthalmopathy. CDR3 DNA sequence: TGTGCCAGCAGCCCGGACACCACGTACCAAGAGACCCAGTACTTC. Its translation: CASSPDTTYQETQYF.